The 21 T cell receptor beta chains below come from one sample, sequenced in a study of blood T cell repertoires in COVID-19. TCRdb's copy holds only in-frame clones and misses some; the assay was immunoSEQ multiplex PCR. The sample lists 200,000 to 300,000 clones, approximately 83% occurring once. Sequencing was done on a sample of peripheral blood. The receptors come from a woman aged 25 to 39 who had recovered from COVID-19.

The chain has TRBV7-6 and TRBJ2-2; 8 nucleotides match TRBD2. CDR1 and CDR2 (germline): SGHVS, FNYEAQ. J was trimmed by 13 bases and V by 4 bases; bases with no gene match: 8. The CDR3 extends over 13 amino acids. The CDR3 coding sequence is TGTGCCAGCAGCTCACCCCGGGGGGGAGTGCTGTTTTTT. Its protein product is CASSSPRGGVLFF.

CDR3 bases: TGTGCCAGCAGTTACGAACAGCCCTCTGGGGCCAACGTCCTGACTTTC. Amino acids: CASSYEQPSGANVLTF. The gene calls are TRBV6-5 and TRBJ2-6; the D is unclear. This CDR3 region has 16 residues. V dropped 2 bases and J dropped 0 bases, with 8 bases sitting between them. CDR1 MNHEY and CDR2 SVGAGI come from the germline V gene.

J is TRBJ2-3 and V is TRBV21-1; TRBD1 reflects the table's D call only, with no check against the DNA. TRBV21-1 is given as a pseudogene. This CDR3 has 18 amino acids. The DNA for the CDR3 is TGTGCCAGCAGCAAAGTGCCTCAGAGACAGGGGGGGAAGGATACGCAGTATTTT. This gives the protein CASSKVPQRQGGKDTQYF.

This clone was recorded a few times. The chain links TRBV2 to TRBJ1-5, with 8 nucleotides matching TRBD1. Germline V gene lookup returns CDR1 SNHLY and CDR2 FYNNEI. The CDR3 loop spans 14 amino acids. After removal of 1 base from V and 5 bases from J, the junction contained 1 base not matched to a gene. DNA for the CDR3: TGTGCCAGCAGTGAAGAACAGGGGGATCAGCCCCAGCATTTT. Translation: CASSEEQGDQPQHF.

The chain recombines TRBV3-1 (or the pseudogene TRBV3-2) with TRBJ2-5; no clear D gene. The CDR3 totals 14 residues. CDR1 and CDR2 (germline): LGHDT, YNNKEL (reference sequence). Deletions cut 4 bases from V and 3 bases from J, with 12 bases between. The CDR3 bases are TGTGCCAGCAGCCCCCTTGGTATAGAAGAGACCCAGTACTTC. The encoded protein is CASSPLGIEETQYF.

The chain uses TRBV25-1 and TRBJ1-2; 7 bases are a match to TRBD1. Germline trimming cut 4 bases from V and 5 bases from J; bases unmatched to any gene: 4. From germline, CDR1 is MGHDK and CDR2 SYGVNS. The CDR3 covers 13 residues. In DNA form, the CDR3 reads TGTGCCAGCAGTGCGGGACAGTCTTATGGCTACACCTTC. Amino acid sequence: CASSAGQSYGYTF.

The chain combines TRBV7-9 with TRBJ2-7; D is unclear. This CDR3 is built from 14 residues. V gave up 5 bases and J gave up 2 bases, with 13 bases separating them. Germline V CDR1 and CDR2: SEHNR, FQNEAQ (reference sequence). For the CDR3, the DNA is TGTGCCAGCAGCCCCCTGGCGGTGCCCTACGAGCAGTACTTC. It yields the protein CASSPLAVPYEQYF. Looking up the rest from reference TRBV7-9 and TRBJ2-7 gives the full variable domain: DTGVSQNPRHKITKRGQNVTFRCDPISEHNRLYWYRQTLGQGPEFLTYFQNEAQLEKSRLLSDRFSAERPKGSFSTLEIQRTEQGDSAMYLCASSPLAVPYEQYFGPGTRLTVT.

The rearrangement links TRBV5-1 to TRBJ1-4; weak D call: TRBD1 (6 bases). The CDR3 covers 15 residues. V lost 0 bases to trimming and J lost 6 bases, with 12 bases between them. Germline loops: CDR1 SGHRS, CDR2 YFSETQ. CDR3 amino acids: CASSLVSGVYEKLFF. DNA for the CDR3: TGCGCCAGCAGCTTGGTCTCAGGGGTGTATGAAAAACTGTTTTTT. Based on the CDR3 plus reference TRBV5-1 and TRBJ1-4, the full variable domain is KAGVTQTPRYLIKTRGQQVTLSCSPISGHRSVSWYQQTPGQGLQFLFEYFSETQRNKGNFPGRFSGRQFSNSRSEMNVSTLELGDSALYLCASSLVSGVYEKLFFGSGTQLSVL.

The chain joins TRBV11-2 to TRBJ1-1; D gene uncertain. Trimming shortened V by 1 base and J by 2 bases, and 11 bases separated the two germline ends. CDR3 length: 15 amino acids. Germline V lookup: CDR1 SGHAT, CDR2 FQNNGV. The CDR3 spells CASSLVAVKNTEAFF. The DNA of the CDR3 is TGTGCCAGCAGCTTAGTGGCAGTAAAAAACACTGAAGCTTTCTTT.

The rearrangement links TRBV4-2 to TRBJ2-7, with D uncertain. Per germline, CDR1 LGHNA and CDR2 YNFKEQ. The CDR3 contains 15 residues. V lost 3 bases and J 3 bases, leaving 15 bases between the germline ends. The CDR3, as DNA: TGTGCCAGCAGCCAGACGGAGACTCCAGACTACGAGCAGTACTTC. Residues: CASSQTETPDYEQYF.

This clone turned up a few times. The chain combines TRBV5-4 with TRBJ1-4, with TRBD1 as a possible D gene (5 bases). This CDR3 has 14 amino acids. Germline-derived CDR1 and CDR2 are SGHNT and YYREEE (reference sequence). The germline V and J ends were trimmed by 0 bases and 5 bases, with 8 bases remaining between them. This chain's CDR3 is CASSLGQGNEKLFF. The CDR3 DNA reads as TGTGCCAGCAGCTTGGGGCAGGGAAATGAAAAACTGTTTTTT.

This chain joins TRBV18 and TRBJ1-1; TRBD1 matches 7 bases. CDR1 is KGHSH and CDR2 is LQKENI in the germline V gene. The CDR3 totals 17 residues. With V trimmed by 5 bases and J by 1 base, 13 bases remained unmatched. The CDR3 sequence: CASSSTGKGIGNTEAFF. DNA for the CDR3: TGTGCCAGCTCATCGACAGGGAAGGGGATTGGGAACACTGAAGCTTTCTTT.

The chain carries TRBV6-5 and TRBJ1-2; D possibly corresponds to TRBD1 (5 bases). The germline V gene encodes CDR1 MNHEY and CDR2 SVGAGI. The CDR3 has 13 amino acids. V shed 7 bases and J shed 8 bases, with 17 bases lying between them. This CDR3 reads CASKAGGKRGYTF. The CDR3 nucleotides read TGTGCCAGCAAAGCCGGGGGGAAGCGGGGCTACACCTTC.

The J gene is TRBJ2-2, the V gene TRBV7-2; no clear D. The CDR3 runs 13 residues. Between the trimmed V and J ends, which lost 2 bases and 6 bases, there was a span of 7 bases. Per germline, CDR1 SGHTA and CDR2 FQGNSA. This CDR3 is CASSLSSAGELFF. The CDR3 DNA is TGTGCCAGCAGCTTATCCAGCGCCGGGGAGCTGTTTTTT.

The chain uses TRBV7-9 and TRBJ1-4, with 9 bases fitting TRBD1. V dropped 4 bases and J dropped 7; count of bases not matched to a gene: 13. The CDR3 contains 17 residues. Germline V gene sequence: CDR1 SEHNR, CDR2 FQNEAQ (reference sequence). DNA of the CDR3: TGTGCCAGCAGCTCCTCTCCCGGGACAGGGTATGGTGAAAAACTGTTTTTT. This sequence encodes CASSSSPGTGYGEKLFF.

The V and J genes are TRBV2 and TRBJ2-2, with D perhaps matching TRBD2 (5 bases). V lost 3 bases, J lost 0 bases, and 8 bases lay in between. Germline CDR1 is SNHLY and CDR2 is FYNNEI. CDR3 length equals 15 residues. The CDR3 protein is CASSERVPNTGELFF. The CDR3 nucleotides read TGTGCCAGCAGTGAGCGGGTCCCGAACACCGGGGAGCTGTTTTTT.

The chain links TRBV2 to TRBJ1-5; possibly TRBD1 for D (5 bases). V dropped 2 bases and J dropped 3 bases, with 8 bases sitting between them. The germline V gene encodes CDR1 SNHLY and CDR2 FYNNEI. CDR3 size: 14 residues. Written as DNA, the CDR3 is TGTGCCAGCAGTGAAATCAGGGTCAATCAGCCCCAGCATTTT. Translated, it gives CASSEIRVNQPQHF.

This clone appeared once. The chain recombines TRBV5-1 with TRBJ2-1, with TRBD1 matching 7 bases. V gave up 3 bases and J gave up 0 bases; unmatched junction bases: 3. The germline CDR1 and CDR2 sequences are SGHRS and YFSETQ. CDR3 length equals 15 residues. CDR3 nucleotide sequence: TGCGCCAGCAGCTCGACAGGGATCTCCTACAATGAGCAGTTCTTC. Its translation: CASSSTGISYNEQFF.

The V and J genes are TRBV29-1 and TRBJ2-5; D may be TRBD1 (6 bases). The length of the CDR3 is 14 residues. CDR1 and CDR2 from the germline V gene are SQVTM and ANQGSEA. Trimming took off 6 bases at V and 4 bases at J, with 18 bases between the two ends. The CDR3 here is CSVAGARGRETQYF. The CDR3 DNA is TGCAGCGTGGCTGGGGCCAGGGGCCGAGAGACCCAGTACTTC.

This clone was seen a few times. The V and J genes are TRBV5-4 and TRBJ1-2; no firm D call. Germline CDR1 reads SGHNT; CDR2 reads YYREEE (reference sequence). Trimming took 1 base from V and 0 from J, leaving 10 bases between them. This CDR3 is 15 amino acids long. The CDR3 coding sequence is TGTGCCAGCAGCTTGCTCCAGCTAGCTAACTATGGCTACACCTTC. This codes for CASSLLQLANYGYTF.

This rearrangement joins TRBV13 to TRBJ2-7, with no clear D. With 4 bases removed from V and 4 bases from J, the gap between germline ends came to 17 bases. Per germline, CDR1 PRHDT and CDR2 FYEKMQ (reference sequence). This CDR3 has 15 amino acids. CDR3 sequence reads: CASSSTVFPSYEQYF. The CDR3 nucleotides are TGTGCCAGCAGCTCCACAGTCTTCCCCTCGTACGAGCAGTACTTC.